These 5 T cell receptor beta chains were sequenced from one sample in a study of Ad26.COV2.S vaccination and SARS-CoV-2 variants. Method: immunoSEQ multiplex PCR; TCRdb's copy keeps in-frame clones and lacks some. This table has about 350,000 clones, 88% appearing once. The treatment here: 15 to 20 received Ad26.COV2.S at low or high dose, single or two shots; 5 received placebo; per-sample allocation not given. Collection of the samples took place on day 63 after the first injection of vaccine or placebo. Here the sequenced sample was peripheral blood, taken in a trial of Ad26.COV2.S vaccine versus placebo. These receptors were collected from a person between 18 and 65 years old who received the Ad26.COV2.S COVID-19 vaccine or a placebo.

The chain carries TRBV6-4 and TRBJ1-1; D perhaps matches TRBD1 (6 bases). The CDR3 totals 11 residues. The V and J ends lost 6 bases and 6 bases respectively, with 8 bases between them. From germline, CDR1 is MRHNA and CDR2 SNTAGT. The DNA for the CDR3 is TGTGCCAGCAGGGAGGGGGCTGAAGCTTTCTTT. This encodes CASREGAEAFF.

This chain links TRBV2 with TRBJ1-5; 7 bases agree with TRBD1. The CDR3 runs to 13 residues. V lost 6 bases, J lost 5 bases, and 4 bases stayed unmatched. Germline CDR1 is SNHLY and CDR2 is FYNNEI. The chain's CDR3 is CASRTGLHQPQHF. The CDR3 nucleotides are TGTGCCAGCAGGACAGGGCTCCATCAGCCCCAGCATTTT.

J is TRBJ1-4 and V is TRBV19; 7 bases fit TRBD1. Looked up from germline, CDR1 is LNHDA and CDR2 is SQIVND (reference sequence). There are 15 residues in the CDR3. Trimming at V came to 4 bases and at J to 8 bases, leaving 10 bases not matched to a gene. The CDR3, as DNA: TGTGCCAGTAGTAGGGCCGGGACAGCACTCGAAAAACTGTTTTTT. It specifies CASSRAGTALEKLFF. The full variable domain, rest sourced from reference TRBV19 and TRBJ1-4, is DGGITQSPKYLFRKEGQNVTLSCEQNLNHDAMYWYRQDPGQGLRLIYYSQIVNDFQKGDIAEGYSVSREKKESFPLTVTSAQKNPTAFYLCASSRAGTALEKLFFGSGTQLSVL.

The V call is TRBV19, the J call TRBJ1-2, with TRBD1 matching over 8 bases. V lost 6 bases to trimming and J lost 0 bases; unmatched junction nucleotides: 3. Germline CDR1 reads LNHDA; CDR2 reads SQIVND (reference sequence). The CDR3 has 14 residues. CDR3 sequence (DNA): TGTGCCAGTAGCGAACAGGGGGCTAACTATGGCTACACCTTC. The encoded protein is CASSEQGANYGYTF.

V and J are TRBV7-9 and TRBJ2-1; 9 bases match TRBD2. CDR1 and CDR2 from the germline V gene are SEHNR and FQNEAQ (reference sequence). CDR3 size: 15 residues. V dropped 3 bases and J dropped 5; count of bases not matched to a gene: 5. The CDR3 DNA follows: TGTGCCAGCAGCTTGGGCGGGAGGGGGAACAATGAGCAGTTCTTC. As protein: CASSLGGRGNNEQFF.